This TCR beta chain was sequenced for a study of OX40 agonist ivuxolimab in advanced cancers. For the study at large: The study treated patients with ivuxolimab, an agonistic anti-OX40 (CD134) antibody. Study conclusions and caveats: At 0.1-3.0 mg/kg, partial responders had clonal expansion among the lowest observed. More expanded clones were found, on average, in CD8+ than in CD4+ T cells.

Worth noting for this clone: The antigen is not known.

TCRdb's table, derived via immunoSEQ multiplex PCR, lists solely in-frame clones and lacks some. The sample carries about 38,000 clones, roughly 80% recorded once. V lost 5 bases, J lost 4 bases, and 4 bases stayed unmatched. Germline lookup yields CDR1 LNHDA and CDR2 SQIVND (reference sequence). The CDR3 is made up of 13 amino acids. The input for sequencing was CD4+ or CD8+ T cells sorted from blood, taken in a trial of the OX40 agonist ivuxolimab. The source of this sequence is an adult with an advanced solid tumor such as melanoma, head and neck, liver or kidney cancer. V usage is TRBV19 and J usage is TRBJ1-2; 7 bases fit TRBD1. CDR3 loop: CASSPQGFYGYTF. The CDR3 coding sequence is TGTGCCAGTAGTCCACAGGGGTTCTATGGCTACACCTTC. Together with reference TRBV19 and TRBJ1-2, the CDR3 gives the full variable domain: DGGITQSPKYLFRKEGQNVTLSCEQNLNHDAMYWYRQDPGQGLRLIYYSQIVNDFQKGDIAEGYSVSREKKESFPLTVTSAQKNPTAFYLCASSPQGFYGYTFGSGTRLTVV.